This T cell receptor (beta chain) originates from a study of neurological immune-mediated disorders. Preparation of the unsorted libraries drew on 2 million PBMCs stored at -80 C. There are many counts of this clonotype. TCRdb ran MiXCR on the 5' RACE reads and lists one entry per CDR3 protein. The sample holds around 94,000 distinct CDR3 sequences, roughly 3.5% seen once. The material sequenced was PBMCs. This TCR derives from a woman under 30 with multiple sclerosis.

The CDR3 here is CASSQYGTVAIEQYF. In nucleotides, the CDR3 is TGTGCCAGCAGCCAGTACGGGACAGTTGCAATAGAGCAGTACTTC. The gene calls are TRBV14 and TRBJ2-7; 7 nucleotides align to TRBD1. The ends lost 3 bases at V and 7 bases at J; junction bases unmatched: 12. The germline V gene has CDR1 SGHDN and CDR2 FVKESK. The CDR3 sequence is 15 residues long. Full variable domain (outside the CDR3, taken from reference TRBV14 and TRBJ2-7): EAGVTQFPSHSVIEKGQTVTLRCDPISGHDNLYWYRRVMGKEIKFLLHFVKESKQDESGMPNNRFLAERTGGTYSTLKVQPAELEDSGVYFCASSQYGTVAIEQYFGPGTRLTVT.